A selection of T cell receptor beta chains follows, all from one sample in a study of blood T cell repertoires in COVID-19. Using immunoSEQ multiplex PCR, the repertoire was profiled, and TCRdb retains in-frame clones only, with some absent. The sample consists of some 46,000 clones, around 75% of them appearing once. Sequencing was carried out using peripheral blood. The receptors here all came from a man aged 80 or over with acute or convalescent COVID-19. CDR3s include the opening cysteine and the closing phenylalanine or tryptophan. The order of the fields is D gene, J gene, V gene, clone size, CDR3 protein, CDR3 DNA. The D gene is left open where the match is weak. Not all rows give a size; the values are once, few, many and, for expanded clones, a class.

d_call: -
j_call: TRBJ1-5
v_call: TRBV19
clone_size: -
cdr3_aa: CASSIGSGRNQPQHF
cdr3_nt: TGTGCCAGTAGTATAGGGAGCGGACGGAATCAGCCCCAGCATTTT

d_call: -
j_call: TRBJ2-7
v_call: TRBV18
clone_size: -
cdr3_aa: CASSRQGGEQYF
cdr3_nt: TGTGCCAGCTCACGACAGGGAGGCGAGCAGTACTTC

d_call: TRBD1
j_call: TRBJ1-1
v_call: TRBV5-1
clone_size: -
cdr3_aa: CASRHRDRGTEAFF
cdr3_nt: TGCGCCAGCCGACATCGGGACAGGGGCACTGAAGCTTTCTTT

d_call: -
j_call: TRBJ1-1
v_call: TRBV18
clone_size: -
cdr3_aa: CASSSTENTEAFF
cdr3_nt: TGTGCCAGCTCATCTACAGAGAACACTGAAGCTTTCTTT

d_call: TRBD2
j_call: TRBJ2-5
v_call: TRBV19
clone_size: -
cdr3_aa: CASSAGLAGGPRETQYF
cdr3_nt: TGTGCCAGTAGCGCCGGGCTAGCGGGAGGGCCTCGGGAGACCCAGTACTTC

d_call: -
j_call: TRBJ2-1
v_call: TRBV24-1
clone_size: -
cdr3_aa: CATSDPSWRDSGSYNEQFF
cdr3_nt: TGTGCCACCAGTGATCCTTCGTGGAGGGACAGCGGGAGCTACAATGAGCAGTTCTTC

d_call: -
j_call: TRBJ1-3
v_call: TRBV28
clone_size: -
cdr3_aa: CASRLTGPGDTIYF
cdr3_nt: TGTGCCAGCAGATTGACAGGCCCCGGGGACACCATATATTTT

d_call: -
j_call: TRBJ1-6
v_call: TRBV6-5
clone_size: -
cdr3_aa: CASGPGDRHNSPLHF
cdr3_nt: TGTGCCAGCGGTCCCGGAGACAGACATAATTCACCCCTCCACTTT

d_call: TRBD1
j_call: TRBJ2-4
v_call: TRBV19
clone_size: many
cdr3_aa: CASSGQGYKNIQYF
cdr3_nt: TGTGCCAGTAGCGGACAGGGGTACAAAAACATTCAGTACTTC

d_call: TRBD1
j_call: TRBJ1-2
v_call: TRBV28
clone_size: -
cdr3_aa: CASSYRGGYTF
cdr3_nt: TGTGCCAGCAGCTACAGGGGTGGCTACACCTTC

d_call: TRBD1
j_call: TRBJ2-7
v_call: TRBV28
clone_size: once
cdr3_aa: CASTTVGTGNHEQYF
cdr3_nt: TGTGCCAGCACCACAGTCGGGACAGGGAACCACGAGCAGTACTTC

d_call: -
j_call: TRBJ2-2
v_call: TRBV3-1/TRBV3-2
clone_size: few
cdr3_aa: CASSQGAPAGSNTGELFF
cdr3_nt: TGTGCCAGCAGCCAAGGCGCCCCTGCGGGATCGAACACCGGGGAGCTGTTTTTT

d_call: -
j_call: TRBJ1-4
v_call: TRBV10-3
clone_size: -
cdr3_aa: CAISDLRRGALGGEKLFF
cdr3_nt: TGTGCCATCAGTGATTTGAGGAGAGGTGCCCTGGGTGGTGAAAAACTGTTTTTT

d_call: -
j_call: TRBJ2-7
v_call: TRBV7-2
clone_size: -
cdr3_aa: CASSLGSRYEQYF
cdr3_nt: TGTGCCAGCAGCTTAGGGTCACGGTACGAGCAGTACTTC

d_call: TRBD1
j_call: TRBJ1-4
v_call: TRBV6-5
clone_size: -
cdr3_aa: CASSQQGLRGEKLFF
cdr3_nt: TGTGCCAGCAGTCAACAGGGGCTGCGGGGAGAAAAACTGTTTTTT

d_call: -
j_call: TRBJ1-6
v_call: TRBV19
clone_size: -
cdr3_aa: CASSPQGRENSPLHF
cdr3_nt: TGTGCCAGTAGCCCCCAGGGACGGGAGAATTCACCCCTCCACTTT

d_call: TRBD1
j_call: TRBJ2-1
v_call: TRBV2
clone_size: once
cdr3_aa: CASRTGQGTNEQFF
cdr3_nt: TGTGCCAGCAGGACGGGACAGGGAACGAATGAGCAGTTCTTC

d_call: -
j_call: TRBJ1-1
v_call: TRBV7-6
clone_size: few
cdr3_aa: CASSPGHQLGAFF
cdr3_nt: TGTGCCAGCAGCCCGGGACACCAGTTGGGAGCTTTCTTT

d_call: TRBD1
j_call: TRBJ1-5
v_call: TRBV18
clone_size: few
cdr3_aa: CASSLAPGQGSNQPQHF
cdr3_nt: TGTGCCAGCTCACTAGCCCCGGGACAGGGGTCCAATCAGCCCCAGCATTTT

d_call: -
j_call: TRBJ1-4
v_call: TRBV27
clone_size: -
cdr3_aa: CASSATLGQFNEKLFF
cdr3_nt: TGTGCCAGCAGCGCCACGCTCGGACAATTTAATGAAAAACTGTTTTTT

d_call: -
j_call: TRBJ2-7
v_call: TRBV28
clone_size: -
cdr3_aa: CASSPHWAGSYEQYF
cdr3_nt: TGTGCCAGCAGTCCCCATTGGGCGGGGTCCTACGAGCAGTACTTC

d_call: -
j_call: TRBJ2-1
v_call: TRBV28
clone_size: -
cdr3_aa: CASSTPGRGLYNEQFF
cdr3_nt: TGTGCCAGCAGTACCCCGGGCAGGGGCTTGTACAATGAGCAGTTCTTC

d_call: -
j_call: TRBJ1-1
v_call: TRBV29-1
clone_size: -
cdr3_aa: CSAGTLNTEAFF
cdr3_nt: TGCAGCGCCGGGACACTTAACACTGAAGCTTTCTTT

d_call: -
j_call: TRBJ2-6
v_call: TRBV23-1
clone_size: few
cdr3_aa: CASSPEGPLGANVLTF
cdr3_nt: TGCGCCAGCAGTCCGGAGGGGCCCCTTGGGGCCAACGTCCTGACTTTC

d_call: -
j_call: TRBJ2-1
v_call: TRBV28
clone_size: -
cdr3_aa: CASSAQRGEQFF
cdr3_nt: TGTGCCAGCAGTGCCCAGAGAGGTGAGCAGTTCTTC

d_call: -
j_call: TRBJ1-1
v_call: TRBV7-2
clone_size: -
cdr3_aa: CASSSGQNTEAFF
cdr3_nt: TGTGCCAGCAGCTCAGGACAGAACACTGAAGCTTTCTTT

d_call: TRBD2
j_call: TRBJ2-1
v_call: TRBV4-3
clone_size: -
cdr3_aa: CASSQEGSGNLIPYNEQFF
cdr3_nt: TGCGCCAGCAGCCAGGAGGGTAGCGGGAACTTGATACCCTACAATGAGCAGTTCTTC

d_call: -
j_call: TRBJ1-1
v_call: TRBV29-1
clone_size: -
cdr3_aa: CSVVRQGGTEAFF
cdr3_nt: TGCAGCGTTGTCAGGCAGGGTGGCACTGAAGCTTTCTTT

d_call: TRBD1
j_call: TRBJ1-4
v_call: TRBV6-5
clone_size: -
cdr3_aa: CASSYSEGAYEKLFF
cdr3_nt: TGTGCCAGCAGTTACTCAGAGGGGGCGTATGAAAAACTGTTTTTT

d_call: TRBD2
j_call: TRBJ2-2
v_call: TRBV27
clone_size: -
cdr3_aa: CASSLLSLAGVTGELFF
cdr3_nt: TGTGCCAGCAGTTTATTAAGCCTAGCGGGAGTTACCGGGGAGCTGTTTTTT

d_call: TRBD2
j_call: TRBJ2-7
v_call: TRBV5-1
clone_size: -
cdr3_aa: CASSLVAGAREQYF
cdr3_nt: TGCGCCAGCAGCTTGGTTGCGGGAGCGCGGGAGCAGTACTTC

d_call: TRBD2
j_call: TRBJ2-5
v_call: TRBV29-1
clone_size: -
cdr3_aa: CSVDDWGTSGETQYF
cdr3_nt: TGCAGCGTTGATGATTGGGGGACTAGCGGGGAGACCCAGTACTTC

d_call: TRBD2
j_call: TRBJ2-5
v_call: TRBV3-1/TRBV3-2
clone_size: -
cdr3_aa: CASSRGSSGETQYF
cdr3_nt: TGTGCCAGCAGCCGAGGGAGTAGCGGGGAGACCCAGTACTTC

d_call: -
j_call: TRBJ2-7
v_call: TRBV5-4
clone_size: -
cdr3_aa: CASSLAWGGPKGYEQYF
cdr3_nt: TGTGCCAGCAGCTTGGCCTGGGGGGGGCCCAAAGGCTACGAGCAGTACTTC

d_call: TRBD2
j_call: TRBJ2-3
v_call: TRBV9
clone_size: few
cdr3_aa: CASSKTSGGGSTDTQYF
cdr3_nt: TGTGCCAGCAGCAAGACTAGCGGAGGGGGGAGCACAGATACGCAGTATTTT

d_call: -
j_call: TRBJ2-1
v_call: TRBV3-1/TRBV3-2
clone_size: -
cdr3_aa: CASSPGASGLGEQFF
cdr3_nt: TGTGCCAGCTCACCGGGGGCTAGCGGCCTAGGGGAGCAGTTCTTC

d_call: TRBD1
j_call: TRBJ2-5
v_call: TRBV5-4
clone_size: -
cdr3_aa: CASSLAGQGQETQYF
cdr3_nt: TGTGCCAGCAGCTTGGCAGGACAGGGCCAAGAGACCCAGTACTTC

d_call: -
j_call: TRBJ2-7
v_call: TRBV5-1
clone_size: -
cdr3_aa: CASSFVPRYEQYF
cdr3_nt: TGCGCCAGCAGCTTTGTTCCGCGCTACGAGCAGTACTTC

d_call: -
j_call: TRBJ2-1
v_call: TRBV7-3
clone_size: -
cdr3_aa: CASSLPTGKMGLYNEQFF
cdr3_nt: TGTGCCAGCAGCTTACCCACAGGGAAGATGGGCCTGTACAATGAGCAGTTCTTC

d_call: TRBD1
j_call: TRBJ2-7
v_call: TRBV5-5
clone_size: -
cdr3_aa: CASSSQGASSYEQYF
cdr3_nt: TGTGCCAGCAGCTCCCAGGGGGCGAGCTCCTACGAGCAGTACTTC

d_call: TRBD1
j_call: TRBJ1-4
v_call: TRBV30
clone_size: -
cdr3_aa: CAWSPGTGREKLFF
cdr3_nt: TGTGCCTGGAGTCCCGGGACAGGCCGGGAAAAACTGTTTTTT

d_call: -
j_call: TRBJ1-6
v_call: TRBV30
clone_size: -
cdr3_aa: CAWSVEVDSPLHF
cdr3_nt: TGTGCCTGGAGTGTAGAGGTGGATTCACCCCTCCACTTT